This record concerns one TCR beta chain sequence. This sample stems from a study of OX40 agonist ivuxolimab in advanced cancers. This CDR3 comprises 14 residues. CDR1 and CDR2 from the germline V gene are SGDLS and YYNGEE. Trimming cost V 0 bases and J 1 base, with 8 bases left between them. Some clones are missing from TCRdb's copy, which holds only in-frame ones; the method was immunoSEQ multiplex PCR. The data show 3,500 or so clones, about 85% seen once. The sequence derives from an adult with an advanced solid tumor such as melanoma, head and neck, liver or kidney cancer. The specimen was CD4+ or CD8+ T cells sorted from blood, collected in a trial of the OX40 agonist ivuxolimab. The rearrangement uses TRBV9 and TRBJ2-7; D remains ambiguous. The CDR3 DNA is TGTGCCAGCAGCGTAGGGTCGGCGTCCTACGAGCAGTACTTC. Translating gives CASSVGSASYEQYF.